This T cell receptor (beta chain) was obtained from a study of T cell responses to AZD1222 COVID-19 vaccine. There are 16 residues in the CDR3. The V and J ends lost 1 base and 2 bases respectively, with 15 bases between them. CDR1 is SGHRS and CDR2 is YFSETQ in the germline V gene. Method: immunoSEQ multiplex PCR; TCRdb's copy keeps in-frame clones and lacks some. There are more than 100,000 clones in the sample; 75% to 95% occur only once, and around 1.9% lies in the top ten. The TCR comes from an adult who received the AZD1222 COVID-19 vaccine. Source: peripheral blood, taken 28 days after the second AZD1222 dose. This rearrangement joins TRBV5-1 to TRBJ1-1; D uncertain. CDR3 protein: CASSLSLRRANTEAFF. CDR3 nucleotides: TGCGCCAGCAGCTTGAGTTTGCGGCGGGCCAACACTGAAGCTTTCTTT.